The 5 T cell receptor beta chains given below trace back to one sample, sequenced in a study of blood T cell repertoires in COVID-19. Measured with immunoSEQ multiplex PCR; TCRdb has only the in-frame clones, and not every one. In the table there are 240,000 or so clones, roughly 88% of which are singletons. The sequenced sample was peripheral blood. These receptors were taken from a man older than 75 with acute or convalescent COVID-19.

The chain has TRBV5-1 and TRBJ1-4; D perhaps matches TRBD1 (5 bases). V was shortened by 4 bases and J by 7 bases, with 17 bases between the two germline ends. This CDR3 has 15 residues. Germline V gene data show CDR1 as SGHRS and CDR2 as YFSETQ. As DNA, the CDR3 is TGCGCCAGCAGCCCCTCAAGCAGGGTGATTGAAAAACTGTTTTTT. Protein: CASSPSSRVIEKLFF. The whole variable domain, remainder taken from reference TRBV5-1 and TRBJ1-4, is KAGVTQTPRYLIKTRGQQVTLSCSPISGHRSVSWYQQTPGQGLQFLFEYFSETQRNKGNFPGRFSGRQFSNSRSEMNVSTLELGDSALYLCASSPSSRVIEKLFFGSGTQLSVL.

The CDR3 reads CASSFYGTGTYEQYF. The CDR3 DNA is TGTGCCAGCAGCTTCTACGGGACAGGGACCTACGAGCAGTACTTC. The genes are TRBV5-6 and TRBJ2-7; 9 nucleotides align to TRBD1. Trimming cost V 2 bases and J 2 bases; bases outside gene matches: 5. Germline V lookup: CDR1 SGHDT, CDR2 YYEEEE. This CDR3 contains 15 residues.

This chain joins TRBV29-1 and TRBJ2-7, with 9 bases aligning to TRBD1. The CDR3 sequence is 13 residues long. Germline V gene sequence: CDR1 SQVTM, CDR2 ANQGSEA. The junction had 4 bases not matched to a gene; V was cut back by 5 bases and J by 2 bases. CDR3 DNA: TGCAGCGTTATGGGACAGGGACCCTACGAGCAGTACTTC. Encoded protein: CSVMGQGPYEQYF.

The chain recombines TRBV6-2 or TRBV6-3 with TRBJ1-1, with a possible D match to TRBD1 (5 bases). The CDR3 covers 16 residues. Looked up from germline, CDR1 is MNHEY and CDR2 is SVGEGT. V lost 0 bases, J lost 0 bases, and 11 bases lay in between. CDR3 nucleotides: TGTGCCAGCAGTTACTCGATCAGGGAAGTGAACACTGAAGCTTTCTTT. Translated, it gives CASSYSIREVNTEAFF.

The genes are TRBV15 and TRBJ1-5; the match to TRBD1 covers 8 bases. CDR1 and CDR2 from the germline V gene are LNHNV and YYDKDF (reference sequence). This CDR3 contains 14 residues. The V gene end was trimmed by 5 bases and the J gene end by 7 bases; junction bases not matched to a gene: 7. CDR3 bases: TGTGCCACCAGCGAGACAGGGGTTCAGCAGCCCCAGCATTTT. Translating it yields CATSETGVQQPQHF.